Each of the 28 T cell receptor beta chains below was sequenced from the same sample in a study of control samples from healthy donors and cancer patients. Assay used: immunoSEQ multiplex PCR; TCRdb lists only in-frame clones, some missing. The repertoire holds fewer than 200,000 clones, with around nine tenths as singletons. The sequencing input was blood. The receptors were gathered from a woman in her twenties or thirties in good health.

The V call is TRBV27, the J call TRBJ1-6; TRBD1 aligns across 8 bases. Germline CDR1 is MNHEY and CDR2 is SMNVEV (reference sequence). The junction had 9 bases not matched to a gene; V was cut back by 1 base and J by 10 bases. The length of the CDR3 is 16 residues. The CDR3 sequence: CASSLYPGTGGSPLHF. As DNA, the CDR3 is TGTGCCAGCAGTTTATACCCCGGGACAGGTGGATCACCCCTCCACTTT.

V gene TRBV24-1 combines with J gene TRBJ2-3; TRBD2 might be the D (6 bases). With 0 bases removed from V and 6 bases from J, the gap between germline ends came to 15 bases. CDR1 and CDR2 (germline): KGHDR, SFDVKD. This CDR3 has 16 residues. CDR3 DNA sequence: TGTGCCACCAGTGATTTGGAGGGAGGCACGGTCGATACGCAGTATTTT. Residues: CATSDLEGGTVDTQYF.

The chain is built from TRBV19 and TRBJ2-1, with D hard to call. The CDR3 extends over 13 amino acids. Germline assignment: CDR1 LNHDA and CDR2 SQIVND (reference sequence). Trimming stripped 3 bases from V and 7 bases from J, with 10 bases between. The CDR3 DNA is TGTGCCAGTAGTATCCATGGGGTTAATGAGCAGTTCTTC. Protein product: CASSIHGVNEQFF.

The chain links TRBV27 to TRBJ1-4, with TRBD1 identical over 7 bases. The CDR3 is 13 amino acids. Unmatched junction bases numbered 2, after V lost 2 bases and J lost 8 bases. Germline loops: CDR1 MNHEY, CDR2 SMNVEV (reference sequence). The CDR3 is CASSLLGQEKLFF. In nucleotides, the CDR3 is TGTGCCAGCAGTTTACTGGGACAGGAAAAACTGTTTTTT. The full variable domain, with the rest looked up from reference TRBV27 and TRBJ1-4, is EAQVTQNPRYLITVTGKKLTVTCSQNMNHEYMSWYRQDPGLGLRQIYYSMNVEVTDKGDVPEGYKVSRKEKRNFPLILESPSPNQTSLYFCASSLLGQEKLFFGSGTQLSVL.

The CDR3 DNA is TGTGCCAGCAGTTCCTCGACAGGGGACCACACTGAAGCTTTCTTT. Translating it yields CASSSSTGDHTEAFF. This chain joins TRBV6-6 and TRBJ1-1, with 8 positions matching TRBD1. V lost 4 bases and J lost 3; bases outside the gene matches: 7. The CDR3 totals 15 residues. Looked up from germline, CDR1 is MNHNY and CDR2 is SVGAGI (reference sequence).

The V and J genes are TRBV6-2 or TRBV6-3 and TRBJ2-2, with D unclear. The CDR3 runs 14 residues. Germline lookup yields CDR1 MNHEY and CDR2 SVGEGT. V was cut by 3 bases and J by 6 bases, with 11 bases left in between. This CDR3 reads CASSYSRQAGELFF. DNA for the CDR3: TGTGCCAGCAGTTATAGCCGTCAGGCCGGGGAGCTGTTTTTT.

The chain uses TRBV6-6 and TRBJ2-2; 10 positions match TRBD2. With 8 bases clipped from V and 4 bases from J, the junction kept 7 bases outside the gene matches. Germline-derived CDR1 and CDR2 are MNHNY and SVGAGI (reference sequence). This CDR3 spans 15 amino acids. CDR3 in amino acids: CASRRSGGGTGELFF. The CDR3 coding sequence is TGTGCCAGCCGTCGCAGCGGGGGGGGCACCGGGGAGCTGTTTTTT.

The chain carries TRBV27 and TRBJ2-7, with 10 bases aligning to TRBD1. The CDR3 has 15 residues. With V trimmed by 3 bases and J by 2 bases, 4 bases remained unmatched. Germline V CDR1 and CDR2: MNHEY, SMNVEV (reference sequence). The chain's CDR3 is CASSFRGQGAYEQYV. The CDR3 DNA follows: TGTGCCAGCAGTTTCCGCGGACAGGGGGCCTACGAGCAGTACGTC.

The rearrangement joins TRBV6-2 or TRBV6-3 to TRBJ2-2; D is perhaps TRBD1 (5 bases). Per the germline V gene, CDR1 is MNHEY and CDR2 is SVGEGT. The length of the CDR3 is 16 residues. The V and J ends lost 0 bases and 5 bases respectively, with 13 bases between them. This CDR3 reads CASSYSSRVKTGELFF. As DNA, the CDR3 is TGTGCCAGCAGTTACTCTTCCAGGGTGAAGACCGGGGAGCTGTTTTTT.

With respect to this clone: Additional DNA sequences in this sample encode the identical CDR3. CDR3 residues: CASSPGQGNTGELFF. CDR3 bases: TGTGCCAGCTCCCCGGGACAGGGGAACACCGGGGAGCTGTTTTTT. The chain recombines TRBV18 with TRBJ2-2; TRBD1 agrees at 9 bases. This CDR3 contains 15 residues. Germline V CDR1 and CDR2: KGHSH, LQKENI. The ends lost 6 bases at V and 1 base at J; junction bases unmatched: 3.

This sequence joins TRBV7-9 and TRBJ2-4, with D possibly being TRBD2 (5 bases). Germline V lookup: CDR1 SEHNR, CDR2 FQNEAQ (reference sequence). The CDR3 loop spans 16 amino acids. V lost 1 base and J 5 bases, leaving 15 bases between the germline ends. DNA of the CDR3: TGTGCCAGCAGCTTAGGCGTCGGGGTTGGCCAAAACATTCAGTACTTC. Its protein is CASSLGVGVGQNIQYF.

The chain links TRBV25-1 to TRBJ1-2; D is perhaps TRBD1 (5 bases). The germline V gene has CDR1 MGHDK and CDR2 SYGVNS. CDR3 length: 13 residues. V shed 0 bases and J shed 11 bases, with 13 bases lying between them. CDR3 DNA sequence: TGTGCCAGCAGTGAATATAACAGGCACGGGTACACCTTC. Amino acid sequence: CASSEYNRHGYTF.

The rearrangement joins TRBV7-9 to TRBJ1-2; 9 bases match TRBD1. CDR1 is SEHNR and CDR2 is FQNEAQ in the germline V gene (reference sequence). The CDR3 is made up of 14 amino acids. V trimming: 1 base; J trimming: 7 bases; junction bases outside the gene matches: 4. CDR3 region: CASSLDRGRRGYTF. The CDR3 DNA sequence: TGTGCCAGCAGCTTAGACAGGGGGCGTCGTGGCTACACCTTC.

This rearrangement joins TRBV5-1 to TRBJ1-1; 9 bases map to TRBD1. Trimming took 4 bases from V and 5 from J; bases not matched to a gene: 9. The CDR3 extends over 15 amino acids. Germline values: CDR1 SGHRS, CDR2 YFSETQ. Here the CDR3 reads CASSLRTGAQTEAFF. As DNA, the CDR3 is TGCGCCAGCAGCCTACGGACAGGGGCGCAGACTGAAGCTTTCTTT.

V is TRBV4-1 and J is TRBJ1-1, with 7 bases that match TRBD1. Germline CDR1 MGHRA, CDR2 YSYEKL. The length of the CDR3 is 17 residues. J was trimmed by 0 bases and V by 4 bases; bases with no gene match: 11. CDR3 bases: TGCGCCAGCAGCCTCCTGGCGGGACAGACGATGAACACTGAAGCTTTCTTT. It yields the protein CASSLLAGQTMNTEAFF.

The chain links TRBV30 to TRBJ1-1, with D possibly being TRBD1 (5 bases). This CDR3 is 13 amino acids long. Germline assignment: CDR1 GTSNPN and CDR2 SVGIG (reference sequence). V was cut by 5 bases and J by 7 bases, with 17 bases left in between. The CDR3: CAWWRRGEGEAFF. The CDR3 DNA is TGTGCCTGGTGGAGGAGGGGCGAGGGTGAAGCTTTCTTT.

In its sample, this clone was seen once. The chain uses TRBV7-2 and TRBJ2-3; D gene ambiguous. V was clipped by 5 bases and J by 4 bases, with 10 bases between them. The CDR3 runs 13 residues. The germline CDR1 and CDR2 sequences are SGHTA and FQGNSA. The CDR3 nucleotides read TGTGCCAGCAGCCTAGGATCCGCAGATACGCAGTATTTT. This gives the protein CASSLGSADTQYF.

J is TRBJ2-7 and V is TRBV21-1; the table's D call, TRBD2, has no DNA check behind it. TRBV21-1 counts as a pseudogene. CDR3 size: 14 residues. Here the CDR3 DNA reads TGTGCCAGCGGCTCTGGCGGGGGGCCTTACGAGCAGTACGTC. Protein product: CASGSGGGPYEQYV.

This sequence joins TRBV14 and TRBJ2-5; TRBD2 matches 14 bases. Trimming at V came to 4 bases and at J to 0 bases, leaving 7 bases not matched to a gene. Germline V gene lookup returns CDR1 SGHDN and CDR2 FVKESK. The CDR3 runs to 18 residues. CDR3 residues: CASSRTSGRLSYQETQYF. The CDR3 nucleotides read TGTGCCAGCAGCCGGACTAGCGGGAGGTTATCGTACCAAGAGACCCAGTACTTC.

J is TRBJ2-7 and V is TRBV28, with 9 bases fitting TRBD1. The CDR3 runs 14 residues. Germline lookup yields CDR1 MDHEN and CDR2 SYDVKM. V shed 5 bases and J 6 bases; nucleotides not matched to a gene: 8. DNA of the CDR3: TGTGCCAGCAGTCCCCCGGGACAGGGCTTCGAGCAGTACTTC. This translates into CASSPPGQGFEQYF. Drawing the rest from reference TRBV28 and TRBJ2-7, the complete variable domain is DVKVTQSSRYLVKRTGEKVFLECVQDMDHENMFWYRQDPGLGLRLIYFSYDVKMKEKGDIPEGYSVSREKKERFSLILESASTNQTSMYLCASSPPGQGFEQYFGPGTRLTVT.

V usage is TRBV3-1 (or the pseudogene TRBV3-2) and J usage is TRBJ1-1; D gene ambiguous. Trimming took off 1 base at V and 7 bases at J, with 4 bases between the two ends. This CDR3 has 11 residues. Germline CDR1 and CDR2: LGHDT and YNNKEL (reference sequence). The CDR3 is CASSQAGEAFF. CDR3 nucleotide sequence: TGTGCCAGCAGCCAAGCGGGTGAAGCTTTCTTT.

The chain links TRBV19 to TRBJ2-2, with D perhaps given as TRBD1 or TRBD2 (5 bases each). This CDR3 comprises 15 residues. Germline lookup yields CDR1 LNHDA and CDR2 SQIVND (reference sequence). Trimming shortened V by 1 base and J by 5 bases, and 11 bases separated the two germline ends. CDR3 DNA: TGTGCCAGTAGTATAGGTGGGACCGGTACCGGGGAGCTGTTTTTT. Translating gives CASSIGGTGTGELFF.

The sample holds a few counts of this clone. The rearrangement joins TRBV6-5 to TRBJ2-2; D unclear. CDR3 length: 13 amino acids. Between the trimmed V and J ends, which lost 10 bases and 0 bases, there was a span of 9 bases. Germline lookup yields CDR1 MNHEY and CDR2 SVGAGI. CDR3 sequence reads: CATHSSNTGELFF. The CDR3 region has the DNA TGTGCCACGCACTCTTCGAACACCGGGGAGCTGTTTTTT.

The chain couples TRBV19 to TRBJ1-4; D possibly corresponds to TRBD1 (5 bases). Germline V gives CDR1 LNHDA, CDR2 SQIVND (reference sequence). The V end was cut by 5 bases, the J end by 0 bases, with 10 bases between. This CDR3 is built from 15 residues. The CDR3: CASSSDSATNEKLFF. CDR3 nucleotide sequence: TGTGCCAGTAGTTCCGACAGTGCAACTAATGAAAAACTGTTTTTT.

This clone was observed once. The V and J genes are TRBV10-3 and TRBJ1-1; no firm D call. The CDR3 has 15 amino acids. Germline CDR1 ENHRY, CDR2 SYGVKD. V shed 6 bases and J shed 0 bases, with 14 bases lying between them. The CDR3 loop is CAISANPTVNTEAFF. The CDR3, as DNA: TGTGCCATCAGCGCGAACCCAACAGTGAACACTGAAGCTTTCTTT.

The rearrangement uses TRBV3-1 (or the pseudogene TRBV3-2) and TRBJ1-5, with 7 positions matching TRBD1. This CDR3 has 15 residues. Losses at the gene ends were 2 bases for V and 3 bases for J; bases not matched to a gene: 4. Germline V lookup: CDR1 LGHDT, CDR2 YNNKEL (reference sequence). CDR3 nucleotides: TGTGCCAGCAGCCAAACGGGACAGAACAATCAGCCCCAGCATTTT. Translated: CASSQTGQNNQPQHF.

The J gene is TRBJ2-7, the V gene TRBV20-1, with 9 bases aligning to TRBD2. J gave up 7 bases and V 3 bases, and 10 bases lay outside the gene matches. CDR1 DFQATT and CDR2 SNEGSKA come from the germline V gene (reference sequence). CDR3 length equals 14 residues. The CDR3: CSASPPSGILEQYF. CDR3 nucleotide sequence: TGCAGTGCTAGTCCCCCTAGCGGGATATTAGAGCAGTACTTC.

The chain combines TRBV28 with TRBJ2-7; 7 bases align to TRBD2. Germline assignment: CDR1 MDHEN and CDR2 SYDVKM. The CDR3 consists of 14 residues. Trimming took 7 bases from V and 3 from J; bases not matched to a gene: 9. The CDR3 DNA sequence: TGTGCCAGCACCTCATGGGGCGGGAGCTACGAGCAGTACTTC. The encoded protein is CASTSWGGSYEQYF.